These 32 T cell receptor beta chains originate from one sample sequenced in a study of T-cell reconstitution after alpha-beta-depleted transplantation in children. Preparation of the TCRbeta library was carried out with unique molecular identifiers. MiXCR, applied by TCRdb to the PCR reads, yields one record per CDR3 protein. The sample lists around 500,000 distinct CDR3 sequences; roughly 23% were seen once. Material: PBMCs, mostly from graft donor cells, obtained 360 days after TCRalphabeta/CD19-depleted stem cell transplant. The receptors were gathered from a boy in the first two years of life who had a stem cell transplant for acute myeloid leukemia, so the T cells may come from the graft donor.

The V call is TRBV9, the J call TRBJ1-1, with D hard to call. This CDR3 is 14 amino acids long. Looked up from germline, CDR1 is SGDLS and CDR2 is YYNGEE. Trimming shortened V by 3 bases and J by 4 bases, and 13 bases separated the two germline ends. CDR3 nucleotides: TGTGCCAGCAGCGCGGTATGGGCACTCACTGAAGCTTTCTTT. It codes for CASSAVWALTEAFF.

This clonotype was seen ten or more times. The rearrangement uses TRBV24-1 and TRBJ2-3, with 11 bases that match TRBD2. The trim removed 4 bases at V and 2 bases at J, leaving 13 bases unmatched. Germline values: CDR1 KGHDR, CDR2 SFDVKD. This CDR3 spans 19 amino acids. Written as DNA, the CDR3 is TGTGCCACCAGTGACGGACTGCCGCTAGCGGGGGGCCCCACAGATACGCAGTATTTT. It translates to CATSDGLPLAGGPTDTQYF.

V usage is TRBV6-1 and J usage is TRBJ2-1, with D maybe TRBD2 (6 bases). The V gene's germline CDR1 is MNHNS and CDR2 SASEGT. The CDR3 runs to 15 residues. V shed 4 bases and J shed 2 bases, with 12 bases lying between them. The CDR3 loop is CASSVRGTPYNEQFF. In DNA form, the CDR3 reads TGTGCCAGCAGTGTCCGCGGGACTCCCTACAATGAGCAGTTCTTC.

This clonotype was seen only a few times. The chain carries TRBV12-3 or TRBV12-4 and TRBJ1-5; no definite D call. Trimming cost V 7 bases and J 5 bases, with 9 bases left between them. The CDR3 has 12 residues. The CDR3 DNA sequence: TGTGCCAGCATGTTCGGTGATCAGCCCCAGCATTTT. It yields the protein CASMFGDQPQHF.

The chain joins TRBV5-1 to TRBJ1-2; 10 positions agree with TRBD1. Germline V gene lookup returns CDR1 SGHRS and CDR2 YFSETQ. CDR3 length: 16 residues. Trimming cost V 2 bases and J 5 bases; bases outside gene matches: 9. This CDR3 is CASSFDPGQGSYGYTF. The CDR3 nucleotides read TGCGCCAGCAGCTTTGACCCGGGACAGGGGTCTTATGGCTACACCTTC.

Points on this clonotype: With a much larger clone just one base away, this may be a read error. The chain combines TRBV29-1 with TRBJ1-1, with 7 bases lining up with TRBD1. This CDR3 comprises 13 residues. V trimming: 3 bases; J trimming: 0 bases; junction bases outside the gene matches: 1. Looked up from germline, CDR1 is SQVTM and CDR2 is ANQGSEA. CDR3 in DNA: TGCAGCGTTGAGGGGACAGTGAACACTGAAGCTTTCTTT. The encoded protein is CSVEGTVNTEAFF.

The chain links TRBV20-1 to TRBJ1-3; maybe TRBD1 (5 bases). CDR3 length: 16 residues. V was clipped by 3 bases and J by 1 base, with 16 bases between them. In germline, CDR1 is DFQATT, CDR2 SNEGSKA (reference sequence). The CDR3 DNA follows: TGCAGTGCTAGGTTCTTCAGGGAAGGGTCTGGAAACACCATATATTTT. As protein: CSARFFREGSGNTIYF.

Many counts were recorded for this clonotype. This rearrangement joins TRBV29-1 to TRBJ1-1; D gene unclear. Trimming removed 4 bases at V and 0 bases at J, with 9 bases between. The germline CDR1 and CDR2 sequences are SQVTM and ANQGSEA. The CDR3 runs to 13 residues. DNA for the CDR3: TGCAGCGTTGTGGGTCAGCTGAACACTGAAGCTTTCTTT. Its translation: CSVVGQLNTEAFF.

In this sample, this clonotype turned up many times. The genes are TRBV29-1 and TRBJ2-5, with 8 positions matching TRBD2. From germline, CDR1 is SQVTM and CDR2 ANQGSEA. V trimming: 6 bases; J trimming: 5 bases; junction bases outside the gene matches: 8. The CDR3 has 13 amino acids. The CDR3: CSVVRGGRETQYF. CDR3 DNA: TGCAGCGTCGTCCGGGGGGGCCGGGAGACCCAGTACTTC.

Here the CDR3 DNA reads TGCGCCAGCAGCTTGGAGGGACAGGCGAACACCGGGGAGCTGTTTTTT. Translating gives CASSLEGQANTGELFF. The chain employs TRBV5-1 and TRBJ2-2; TRBD1 aligns across 8 bases. The germline gives CDR1 SGHRS, CDR2 YFSETQ. CDR3 length equals 16 residues. V lost 0 bases and J lost 0; bases outside the gene matches: 1.

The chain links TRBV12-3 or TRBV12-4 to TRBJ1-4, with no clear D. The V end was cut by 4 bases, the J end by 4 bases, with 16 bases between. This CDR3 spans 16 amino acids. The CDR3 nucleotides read TGTGCCAGCAGTTGGGGAACGGACGTTCTTAATGAAAAACTGTTTTTT. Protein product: CASSWGTDVLNEKLFF.

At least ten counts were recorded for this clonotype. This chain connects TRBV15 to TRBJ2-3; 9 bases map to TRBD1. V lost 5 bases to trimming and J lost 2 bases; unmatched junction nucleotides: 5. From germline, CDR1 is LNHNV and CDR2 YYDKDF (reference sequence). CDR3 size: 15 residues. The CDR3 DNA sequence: TGTGCCACCAGCGTCGGGACAGGGCCCACAGATACGCAGTATTTT. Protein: CATSVGTGPTDTQYF.

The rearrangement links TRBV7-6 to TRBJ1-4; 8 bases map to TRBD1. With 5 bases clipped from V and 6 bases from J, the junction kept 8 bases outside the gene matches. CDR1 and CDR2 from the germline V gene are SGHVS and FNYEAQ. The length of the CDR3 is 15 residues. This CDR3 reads CASSPQTGEDEKLFF. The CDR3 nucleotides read TGTGCCAGCAGCCCACAGACAGGGGAGGATGAAAAACTGTTTTTT.

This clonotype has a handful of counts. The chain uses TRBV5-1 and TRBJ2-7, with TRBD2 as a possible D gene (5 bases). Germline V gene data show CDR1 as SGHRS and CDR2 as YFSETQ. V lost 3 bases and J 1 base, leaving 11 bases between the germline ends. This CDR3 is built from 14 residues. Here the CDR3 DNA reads TGCGCCAGCAGCTACCGACTACCATCCTACGAGCAGTACGTC. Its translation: CASSYRLPSYEQYV.

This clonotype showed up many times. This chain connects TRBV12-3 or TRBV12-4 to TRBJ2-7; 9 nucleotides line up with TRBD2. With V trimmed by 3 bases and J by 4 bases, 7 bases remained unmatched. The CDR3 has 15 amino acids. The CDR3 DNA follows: TGTGCCAGCAGTTTGCGGACTAGCGTGAGGTACGAGCAGTACGTC. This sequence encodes CASSLRTSVRYEQYV.

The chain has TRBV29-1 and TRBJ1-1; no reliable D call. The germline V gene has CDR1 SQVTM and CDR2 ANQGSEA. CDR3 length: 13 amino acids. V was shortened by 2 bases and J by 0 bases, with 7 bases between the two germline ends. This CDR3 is CSVEHRLNTEAFF. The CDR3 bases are TGCAGCGTTGAACACCGGCTGAACACTGAAGCTTTCTTT.

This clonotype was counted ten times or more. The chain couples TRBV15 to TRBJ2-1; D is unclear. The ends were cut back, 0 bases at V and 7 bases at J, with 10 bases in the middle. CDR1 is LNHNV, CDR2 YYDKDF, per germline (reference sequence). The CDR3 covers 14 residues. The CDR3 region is CATSRDRSRNEQFF. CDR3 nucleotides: TGTGCCACCAGCAGAGATAGGTCGAGGAATGAGCAGTTCTTC.

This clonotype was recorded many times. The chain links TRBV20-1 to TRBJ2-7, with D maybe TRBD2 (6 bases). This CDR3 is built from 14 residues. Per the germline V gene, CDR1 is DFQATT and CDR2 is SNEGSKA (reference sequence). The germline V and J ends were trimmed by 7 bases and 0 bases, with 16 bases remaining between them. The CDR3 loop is CSVRGTKFSYEQYV. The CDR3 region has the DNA TGCAGTGTGCGGGGAACTAAATTCTCCTACGAGCAGTACGTC.

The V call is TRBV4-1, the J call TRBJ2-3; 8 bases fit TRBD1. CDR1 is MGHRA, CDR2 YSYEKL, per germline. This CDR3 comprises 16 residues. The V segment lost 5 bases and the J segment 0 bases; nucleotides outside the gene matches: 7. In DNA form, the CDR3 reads TGCGCCAGCAGCGCGACAGGGGTCCCTAGCACAGATACGCAGTATTTT. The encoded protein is CASSATGVPSTDTQYF.

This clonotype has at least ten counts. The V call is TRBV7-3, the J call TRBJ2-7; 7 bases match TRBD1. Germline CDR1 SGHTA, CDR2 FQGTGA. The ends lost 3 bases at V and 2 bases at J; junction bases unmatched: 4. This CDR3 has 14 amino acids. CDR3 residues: CASSFSQGPYEQYF. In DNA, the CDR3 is TGTGCCAGCAGCTTTTCACAGGGGCCCTACGAGCAGTACTTC.

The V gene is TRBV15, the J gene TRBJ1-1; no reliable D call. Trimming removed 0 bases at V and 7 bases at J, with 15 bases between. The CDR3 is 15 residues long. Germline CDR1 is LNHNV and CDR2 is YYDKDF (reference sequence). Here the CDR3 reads CATSRDLTRVDEAFF. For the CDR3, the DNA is TGTGCCACCAGCAGAGATCTGACCCGGGTGGATGAAGCTTTCTTT.

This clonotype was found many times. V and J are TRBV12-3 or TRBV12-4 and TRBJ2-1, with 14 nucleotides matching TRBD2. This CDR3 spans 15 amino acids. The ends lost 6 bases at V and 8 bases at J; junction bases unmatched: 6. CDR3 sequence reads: CASRPTSGGGYEQFF. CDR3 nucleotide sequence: TGTGCCAGCAGGCCGACTAGCGGGGGGGGTTATGAGCAGTTCTTC.

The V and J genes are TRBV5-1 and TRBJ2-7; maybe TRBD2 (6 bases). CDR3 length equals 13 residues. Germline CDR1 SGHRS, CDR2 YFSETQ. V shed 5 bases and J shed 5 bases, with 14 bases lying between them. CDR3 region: CASSYTGGDEQYF. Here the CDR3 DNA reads TGCGCCAGCAGTTATACCGGAGGGGACGAGCAGTACTTC.

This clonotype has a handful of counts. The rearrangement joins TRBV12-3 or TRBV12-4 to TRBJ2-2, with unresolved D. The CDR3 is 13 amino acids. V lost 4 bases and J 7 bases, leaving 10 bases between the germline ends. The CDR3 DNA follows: TGTGCCAGCAGTTATAGGTGGGGCGGGGAGCTGTTTTTT. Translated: CASSYRWGGELFF.

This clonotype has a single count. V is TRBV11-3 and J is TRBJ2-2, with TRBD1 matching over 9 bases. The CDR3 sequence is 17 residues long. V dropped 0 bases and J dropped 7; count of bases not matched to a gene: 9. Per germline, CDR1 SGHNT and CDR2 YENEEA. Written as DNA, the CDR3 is TGTGCCAGCAGCTTAGAGGCCGGGACAGGGATGGGCGGGGAGCTGTTTTTT. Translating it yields CASSLEAGTGMGGELFF.

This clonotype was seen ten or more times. The CDR3: CASSLPLDSRHEQFF. In DNA form, the CDR3 reads TGTGCCAGCAGCTTACCTCTGGATTCTAGACATGAGCAGTTCTTC. This chain links TRBV7-9 with TRBJ2-1; D unclear. The V end lost 2 bases, the J end lost 8 bases, and 16 bases lay between the germline ends. CDR3 length: 15 residues. Germline values: CDR1 SEHNR, CDR2 FQNEAQ (reference sequence). The complete variable domain, with remaining parts taken from reference TRBV7-9 and TRBJ2-1, reads DTGVSQNPRHKITKRGQNVTFRCDPISEHNRLYWYRQTLGQGPEFLTYFQNEAQLEKSRLLSDRFSAERPKGSFSTLEIQRTEQGDSAMYLCASSLPLDSRHEQFFGPGTRLTVL.

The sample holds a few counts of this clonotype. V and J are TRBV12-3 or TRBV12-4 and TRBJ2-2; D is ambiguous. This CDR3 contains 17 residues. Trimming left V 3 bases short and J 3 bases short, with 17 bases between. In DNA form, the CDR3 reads TGTGCCAGCAGTTTTTTCCCAGCACCAAGGGACACCGGGGAGCTGTTTTTT. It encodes CASSFFPAPRDTGELFF.

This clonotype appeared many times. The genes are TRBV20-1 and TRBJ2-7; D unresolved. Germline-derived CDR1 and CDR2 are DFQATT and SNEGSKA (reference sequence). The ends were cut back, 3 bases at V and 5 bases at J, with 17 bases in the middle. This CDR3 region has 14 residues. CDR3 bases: TGCAGTGCTAGTGGGCACCAAAATTGGGACGAGCAGTACTTC. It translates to CSASGHQNWDEQYF.

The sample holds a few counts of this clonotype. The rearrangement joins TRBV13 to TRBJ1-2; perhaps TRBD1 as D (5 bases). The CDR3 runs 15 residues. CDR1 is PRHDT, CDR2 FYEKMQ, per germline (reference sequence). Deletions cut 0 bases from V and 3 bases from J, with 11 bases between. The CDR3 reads CASSLGPGDDYGYTF. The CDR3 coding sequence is TGTGCCAGCAGCTTAGGACCGGGGGATGACTATGGCTACACCTTC.

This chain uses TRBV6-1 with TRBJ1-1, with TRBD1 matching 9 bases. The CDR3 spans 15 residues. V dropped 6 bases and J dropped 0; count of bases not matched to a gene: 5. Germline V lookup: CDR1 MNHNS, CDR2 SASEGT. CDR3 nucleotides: TGTGCCAGCAGAACAGGGGGCCGGATGAACACTGAAGCTTTCTTT. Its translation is CASRTGGRMNTEAFF.

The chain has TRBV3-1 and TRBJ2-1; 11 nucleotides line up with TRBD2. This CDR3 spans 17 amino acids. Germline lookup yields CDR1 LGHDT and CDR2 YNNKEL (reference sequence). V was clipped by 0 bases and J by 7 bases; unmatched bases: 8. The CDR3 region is CASSQDFGLAGRNEQFF. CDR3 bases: TGTGCCAGCAGCCAAGATTTCGGACTAGCGGGTAGGAATGAGCAGTTCTTC.

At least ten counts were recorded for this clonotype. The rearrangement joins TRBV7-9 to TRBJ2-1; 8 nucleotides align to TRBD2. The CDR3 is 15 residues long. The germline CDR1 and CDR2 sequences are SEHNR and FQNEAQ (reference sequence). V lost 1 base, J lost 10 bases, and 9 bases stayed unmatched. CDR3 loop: CASSLGVKTSVEQFF. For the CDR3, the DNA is TGTGCCAGCAGCTTAGGGGTCAAGACTAGCGTCGAGCAGTTCTTC. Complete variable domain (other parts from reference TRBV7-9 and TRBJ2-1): DTGVSQNPRHKITKRGQNVTFRCDPISEHNRLYWYRQTLGQGPEFLTYFQNEAQLEKSRLLSDRFSAERPKGSFSTLEIQRTEQGDSAMYLCASSLGVKTSVEQFFGPGTRLTVL.